A single sample is the source of the 2 T cell receptor beta chains below, sequenced in a study of long-term antiretroviral therapy in people with HIV. They ran version v3.0 of the immunoSEQ assay at survey level. Clones were sequenced by immunoSEQ multiplex PCR, and TCRdb holds only the in-frame ones, with some missing. The table has 25,000 to 30,000 clones, roughly 89% seen once. Material: unsorted PBMCs, obtained 0.4 years after starting antiretroviral therapy. The receptors shown here come from a man between 18 and 35 years old with HIV.

CDR3 DNA sequence: TGTGCCAGCAGTGAGGTGGTTGAGACCCAGTACTTC. This gives the protein CASSEVVETQYF. This chain uses TRBV2 with TRBJ2-5, with D unresolved. Germline CDR1 and CDR2: SNHLY and FYNNEI. The CDR3 length is 12 residues. V dropped 3 bases and J dropped 5 bases, with 7 bases sitting between them.

The V and J genes are TRBV6-5 and TRBJ2-1; TRBD1 matches at 9 bases. CDR3 size: 15 residues. Germline CDR1 and CDR2: MNHEY and SVGAGI. The J segment lost 6 bases and the V segment lost 0 bases, leaving 3 bases of the junction unmatched. Here the CDR3 DNA reads TGTGCCAGCAGTTACTCGGCGACAGGGGGCAATGAGCAGTTCTTC. Protein: CASSYSATGGNEQFF.